This passage covers 7 T cell receptor beta chains from one sample sequenced in a study of T-cell memory formation after mild COVID-19. TCRdb independently ran MiXCR on the 5' RACE reads; one entry per CDR3 protein. The sample gives fewer than 450,000 distinct CDR3 sequences, about 24% of which show up once; 7% to 9.5% is in the top ten. Sequenced input: PBMCs or a T cell subset sorted from them (not recorded which). These receptors all stem from an adult woman who had mild COVID-19 (a few samples of this study predate the infection). Cell type and time point are not known.

This chain links TRBV20-1 with TRBJ2-3; 11 bases line up with TRBD2. Looked up from germline, CDR1 is DFQATT and CDR2 is SNEGSKA (reference sequence). With 4 bases clipped from V and 2 bases from J, the junction kept 5 bases outside the gene matches. The CDR3 length is 15 residues. CDR3 in DNA: TGCAGTGCTAACTTAGCGGGAGGGTTCACAGATACGCAGTATTTT. It yields the protein CSANLAGGFTDTQYF.

V gene TRBV12-3 or TRBV12-4 combines with J gene TRBJ1-2; the match to TRBD1 covers 8 bases. V shed 3 bases and J 6 bases; nucleotides not matched to a gene: 3. This CDR3 region has 13 residues. The CDR3 spells CASSLSGGDGYTF. CDR3 coding DNA: TGTGCCAGCAGTTTGTCAGGGGGCGATGGCTACACCTTC.

The J gene is TRBJ2-7, the V gene TRBV6-5; 10 positions match TRBD1. Trimming cost V 4 bases and J 3 bases; bases outside gene matches: 6. This CDR3 region has 15 residues. Germline CDR1 is MNHEY and CDR2 is SVGAGI. As DNA, the CDR3 is TGTGCCAGCAGTTCCCCGGGACAGGGGTACTACGAGCAGTACTTC. It specifies CASSSPGQGYYEQYF.

The CDR3: CASRPGRGNTGELFF. In DNA form, the CDR3 reads TGTGCCAGCAGGCCAGGGCGGGGAAACACCGGGGAGCTGTTTTTT. The chain is built from TRBV7-9 and TRBJ2-2; TRBD2 is a possible D gene (6 bases). Germline V gene sequence: CDR1 SEHNR, CDR2 FQNEAQ (reference sequence). This CDR3 comprises 15 residues. Trimming cost V 6 bases and J 2 bases, with 13 bases left between them.

Only a few counts were recorded for this clonotype. The chain couples TRBV5-5 to TRBJ2-1, with 10 bases matching TRBD2. With 4 bases clipped from V and 3 bases from J, the junction kept 7 bases outside the gene matches. The CDR3 is 16 residues long. The V gene's germline CDR1 is SGHKS and CDR2 YYEKEE (reference sequence). This CDR3 is CASSVELAGLYNEQFF. The CDR3 DNA follows: TGTGCCAGCAGCGTCGAACTAGCGGGACTCTACAATGAGCAGTTCTTC.

This clonotype occurred a few times. The gene calls are TRBV16 and TRBJ2-2, with D possibly being TRBD1 (6 bases). Trimming took 4 bases from V and 5 from J, leaving 23 bases between them. This CDR3 has 18 residues. The germline gives CDR1 KGHSY, CDR2 FQNENV. CDR3 loop: CASSPNRAGARKTGELFF. CDR3 DNA sequence: TGTGCCAGCAGCCCGAACAGGGCAGGGGCAAGGAAGACCGGGGAGCTGTTTTTT.

This clonotype has a handful of counts. The chain employs TRBV7-9 and TRBJ2-3; D is unresolved. Germline CDR1 is SEHNR and CDR2 is FQNEAQ (reference sequence). V lost 0 bases, J lost 4 bases, and 20 bases lay in between. The CDR3 length is 18 residues. CDR3 sequence (DNA): TGTGCCAGCAGCTTAGCGGTGGTCGGAGAGCTACCCGCAGATACGCAGTATTTT. Its translation: CASSLAVVGELPADTQYF. Full variable domain (remainder filled in from reference TRBV7-9 and TRBJ2-3): DTGVSQNPRHKITKRGQNVTFRCDPISEHNRLYWYRQTLGQGPEFLTYFQNEAQLEKSRLLSDRFSAERPKGSFSTLEIQRTEQGDSAMYLCASSLAVVGELPADTQYFGPGTRLTVL.